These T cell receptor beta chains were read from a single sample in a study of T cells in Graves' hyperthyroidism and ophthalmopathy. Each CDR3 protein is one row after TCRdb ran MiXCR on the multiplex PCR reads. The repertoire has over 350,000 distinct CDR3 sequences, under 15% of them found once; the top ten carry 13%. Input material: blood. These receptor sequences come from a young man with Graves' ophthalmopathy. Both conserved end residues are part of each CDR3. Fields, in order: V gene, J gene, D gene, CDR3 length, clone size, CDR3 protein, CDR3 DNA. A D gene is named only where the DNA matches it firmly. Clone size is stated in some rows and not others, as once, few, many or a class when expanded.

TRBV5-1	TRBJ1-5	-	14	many	CASSLGQGSQPQHF	TGCGCCAGCAGCTTGGGGCAGGGGAGCCAGCCCCAGCATTTT
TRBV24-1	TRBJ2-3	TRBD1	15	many	CATSDFTGATATQYF	TGTGCCACCAGTGATTTCACAGGGGCAACAGCTACGCAGTATTTT
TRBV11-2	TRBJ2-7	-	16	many	CASSPPLGGRGYEQYF	TGTGCCAGCAGCCCTCCTCTGGGGGGGCGGGGGTACGAGCAGTACTTC
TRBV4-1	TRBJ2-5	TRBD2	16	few	CASSQEYGGAWETQYF	TGCGCCAGCAGCCAAGAATACGGGGGGGCCTGGGAGACCCAGTACTTC
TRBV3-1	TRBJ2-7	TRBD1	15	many	CASTPGQGASYEQYF	TGTGCCAGCACGCCAGGACAGGGAGCCTCCTACGAGCAGTACTTC
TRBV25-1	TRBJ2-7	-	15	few	CASSEYAGTHYEQYF	TGTGCCAGCAGTGAATACGCAGGGACTCACTACGAGCAGTACTTC
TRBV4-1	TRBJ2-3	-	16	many	CASSQEGTSSTDTQYF	TGCGCCAGCAGCCAAGAGGGGACATCTAGCACAGATACGCAGTATTTT
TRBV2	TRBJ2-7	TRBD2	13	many	CASTGTSRGEQYF	TGTGCCAGCACCGGGACTAGCCGGGGAGAGCAGTACTTC
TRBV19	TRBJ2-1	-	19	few	CASSIGGGSYFFSYNEQFF	TGTGCCAGTAGTATCGGGGGCGGGAGTTATTTCTTTAGCTACAATGAGCAGTTCTTC
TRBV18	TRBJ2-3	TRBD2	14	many	CASTRGVGQITQYF	TGTGCCAGCACCCGGGGGGTTGGCCAGATAACGCAGTATTTT
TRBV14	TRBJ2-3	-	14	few	CASSHPSEGDTQYF	TGTGCCAGCAGCCACCCTTCTGAGGGAGATACGCAGTATTTT
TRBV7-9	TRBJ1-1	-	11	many	CASSSVSEAFF	TGTGCCAGCAGCTCCGTGAGTGAAGCTTTCTTT
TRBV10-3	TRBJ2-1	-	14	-	CAISEPKDRGLQFF	TGTGCCATCAGTGAGCCAAAGGACCGGGGGTTGCAGTTCTTC
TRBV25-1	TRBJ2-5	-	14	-	CASRGHGPQETQYF	TGTGCCAGCCGCGGACACGGTCCCCAAGAGACCCAGTACTTC
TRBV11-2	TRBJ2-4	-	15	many	CASSFPFAPKNIQYF	TGTGCCAGCAGCTTCCCTTTCGCCCCCAAAAACATTCAGTACTTC
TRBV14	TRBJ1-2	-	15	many	CASSRSGLDKHGYTF	TGTGCCAGCAGCCGCAGTGGGCTCGACAAGCATGGCTACACCTTC
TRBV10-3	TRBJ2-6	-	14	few	CASGGPSGANVLTF	TGTGCCAGTGGGGGTCCCTCTGGGGCCAACGTCCTGACTTTC
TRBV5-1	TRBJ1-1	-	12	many	CASSLVGDEAFF	TGCGCCAGCAGCTTGGTGGGGGATGAAGCTTTCTTT
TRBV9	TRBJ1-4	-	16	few	CASSVTFLSANEKLVF	TGTGCCAGCAGCGTAACTTTCCTGTCGGCTAATGAAAAACTGGTTTTT
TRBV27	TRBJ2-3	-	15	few	CASSFGGNGIDTQYF	TGTGCCAGCAGTTTCGGCGGGAATGGGATAGATACGCAGTATTTT
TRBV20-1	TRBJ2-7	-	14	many	CSARGPESNYEQYF	TGCAGTGCTAGAGGGCCAGAGTCAAACTACGAGCAGTACTTC
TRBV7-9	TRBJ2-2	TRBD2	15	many	CASRNSREYTGELFF	TGTGCCAGCAGGAACTCGCGGGAGTACACCGGGGAGCTGTTTTTT
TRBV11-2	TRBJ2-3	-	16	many	CASSLVGTPHTDTQYF	TGTGCCAGCAGCTTAGTGGGGACCCCCCACACAGATACGCAGTATTTT
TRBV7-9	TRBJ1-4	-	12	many	CASSRGYEKLFF	TGTGCCAGCAGCCGGGGGTATGAAAAACTGTTTTTT
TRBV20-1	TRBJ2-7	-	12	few	CSRASISYEQYF	TGCAGTAGAGCCTCTATTTCCTACGAGCAGTACTTC
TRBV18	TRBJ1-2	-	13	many	CASSQGPTYGYTF	TGTGCCAGCTCCCAGGGACCCACCTATGGCTACACCTTC
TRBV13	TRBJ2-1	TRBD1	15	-	CASSWETGRYNEQFF	TGTGCCAGCAGCTGGGAGACAGGGCGCTACAATGAGCAGTTCTTC
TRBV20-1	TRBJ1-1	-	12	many	CSARPAGVAAFF	TGCAGTGCTAGACCAGCAGGGGTTGCAGCTTTCTTT
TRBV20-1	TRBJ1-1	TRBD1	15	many	CSALLTGGLVTEAFF	TGCAGTGCCCTTCTGACAGGGGGCTTAGTCACTGAAGCTTTCTTT
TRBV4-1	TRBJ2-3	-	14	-	CASSPDLTSDTQYF	TGCGCCAGCAGCCCGGACTTGACGTCAGATACGCAGTATTTT
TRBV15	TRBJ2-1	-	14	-	CATTLSGRAHEQFF	TGTGCCACCACCCTCTCCGGCCGCGCCCATGAGCAGTTCTTC
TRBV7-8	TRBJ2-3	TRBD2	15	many	CASSSERGGTDTQYF	TGTGCCAGCAGCTCCGAGCGGGGGGGCACAGATACGCAGTATTTT
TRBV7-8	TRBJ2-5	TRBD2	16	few	CASSFQLLANQKTQYF	TGTGCCAGCAGCTTTCAATTACTAGCGAACCAAAAGACCCAGTACTTC
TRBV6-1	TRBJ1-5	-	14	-	CASRQGGDPQPQHF	TGTGCCAGCAGACAGGGTGGCGATCCTCAGCCCCAGCATTTT
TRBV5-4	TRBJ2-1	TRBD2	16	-	CASSLRLAGVRDEQFF	TGTGCCAGCAGCTTGCGACTAGCGGGAGTGCGAGATGAGCAGTTCTTC
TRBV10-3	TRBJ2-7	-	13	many	CAISEGRSEEQYF	TGTGCCATCAGTGAGGGCAGGTCGGAAGAGCAGTACTTC
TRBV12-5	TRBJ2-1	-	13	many	CASGGGNYNEQFF	TGTGCTAGTGGTGGGGGGAACTACAATGAGCAGTTCTTC
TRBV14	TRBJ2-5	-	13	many	CASSQGEPETQYF	TGTGCCAGCAGCCAAGGGGAGCCAGAGACCCAGTACTTC
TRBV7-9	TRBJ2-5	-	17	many	CASSMIAASATQETQYF	TGTGCCAGCAGCATGATCGCAGCGAGTGCGACCCAAGAGACCCAGTACTTC
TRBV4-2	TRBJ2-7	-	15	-	CASSQEGGQYYEQYF	TGTGCCAGCAGCCAAGAGGGGGGACAGTACTACGAGCAGTACTTC
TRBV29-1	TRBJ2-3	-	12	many	CSVWTSTDTQYF	TGCAGCGTTTGGACTAGCACAGATACGCAGTATTTT
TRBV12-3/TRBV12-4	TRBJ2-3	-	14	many	CAIGWGVNADTQYF	TGTGCTATCGGATGGGGGGTGAACGCAGATACGCAGTATTTT
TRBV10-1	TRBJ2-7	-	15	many	CASSESEGAGYEQYF	TGCGCCAGCAGTGAGTCGGAGGGGGCAGGCTACGAGCAGTACTTC
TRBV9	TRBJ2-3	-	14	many	CASSPSVSTDTQYF	TGTGCCAGCAGCCCGTCGGTAAGCACAGATACGCAGTATTTT
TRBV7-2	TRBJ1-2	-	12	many	CASSLGVAAGTF	-
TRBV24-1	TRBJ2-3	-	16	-	CATSQVGAGSTDTQYF	TGTGCCACCAGTCAAGTGGGGGCGGGGTCCACAGATACGCAGTATTTT
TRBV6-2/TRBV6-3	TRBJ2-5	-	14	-	CASSYSSAGETQYF	TGTGCCAGCAGTTACTCTTCCGCTGGAGAGACCCAGTACTTC
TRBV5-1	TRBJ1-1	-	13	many	CASSPGTDLRAFF	TGCGCCAGCAGTCCCGGGACCGACCTTAGGGCTTTCTTT
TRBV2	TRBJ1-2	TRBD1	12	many	CASSDHRGSYTF	TGTGCCAGCAGTGACCACAGGGGAAGCTACACCTTC
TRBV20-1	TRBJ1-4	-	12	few	CVGRESSEKLFF	TGCGTGGGCCGGGAGTCAAGTGAAAAACTGTTTTTT
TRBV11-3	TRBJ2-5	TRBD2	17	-	CASPYVGLGGALETQYF	TGTGCCAGCCCCTACGTGGGACTCGGGGGGGCCCTAGAGACCCAGTACTTC